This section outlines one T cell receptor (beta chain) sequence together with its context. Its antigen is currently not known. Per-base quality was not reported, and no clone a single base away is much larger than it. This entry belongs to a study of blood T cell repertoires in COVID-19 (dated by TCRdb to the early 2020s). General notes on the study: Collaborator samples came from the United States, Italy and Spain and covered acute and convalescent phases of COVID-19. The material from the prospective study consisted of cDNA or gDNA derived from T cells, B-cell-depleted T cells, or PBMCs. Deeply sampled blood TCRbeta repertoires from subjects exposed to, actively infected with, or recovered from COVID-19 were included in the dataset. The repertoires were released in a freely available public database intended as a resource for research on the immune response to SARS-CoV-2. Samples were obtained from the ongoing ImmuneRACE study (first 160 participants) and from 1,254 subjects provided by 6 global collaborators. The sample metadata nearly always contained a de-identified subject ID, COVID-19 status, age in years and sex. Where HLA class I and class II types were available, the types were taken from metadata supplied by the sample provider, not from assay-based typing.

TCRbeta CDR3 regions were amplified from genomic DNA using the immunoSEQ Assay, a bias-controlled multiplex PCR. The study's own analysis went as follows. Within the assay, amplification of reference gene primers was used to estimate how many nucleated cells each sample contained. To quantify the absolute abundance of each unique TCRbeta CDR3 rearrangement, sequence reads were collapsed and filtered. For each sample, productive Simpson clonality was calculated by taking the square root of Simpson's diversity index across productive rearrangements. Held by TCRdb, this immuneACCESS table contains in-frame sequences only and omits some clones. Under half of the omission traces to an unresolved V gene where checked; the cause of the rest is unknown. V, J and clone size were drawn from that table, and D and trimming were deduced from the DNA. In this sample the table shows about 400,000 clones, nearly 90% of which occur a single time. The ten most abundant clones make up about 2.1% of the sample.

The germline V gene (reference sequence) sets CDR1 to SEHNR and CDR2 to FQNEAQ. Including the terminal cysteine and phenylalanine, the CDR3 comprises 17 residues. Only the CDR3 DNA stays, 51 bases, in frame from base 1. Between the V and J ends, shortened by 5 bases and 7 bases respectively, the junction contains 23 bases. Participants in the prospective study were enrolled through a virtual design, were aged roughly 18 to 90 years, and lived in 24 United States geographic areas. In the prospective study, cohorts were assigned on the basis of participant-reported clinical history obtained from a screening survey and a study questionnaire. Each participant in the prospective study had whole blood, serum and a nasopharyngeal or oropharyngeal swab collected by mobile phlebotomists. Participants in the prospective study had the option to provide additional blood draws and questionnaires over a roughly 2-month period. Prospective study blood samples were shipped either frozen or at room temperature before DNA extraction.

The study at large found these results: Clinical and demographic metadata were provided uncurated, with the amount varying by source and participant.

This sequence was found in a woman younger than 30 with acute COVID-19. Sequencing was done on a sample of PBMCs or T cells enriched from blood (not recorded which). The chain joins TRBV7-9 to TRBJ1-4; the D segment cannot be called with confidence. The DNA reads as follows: TGTGCCAGCAGCCCCAACGCTCACGGAGGAGCCAGTGAAAAACTGTTTTTT. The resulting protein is CASSPNAHGGASEKLFF.